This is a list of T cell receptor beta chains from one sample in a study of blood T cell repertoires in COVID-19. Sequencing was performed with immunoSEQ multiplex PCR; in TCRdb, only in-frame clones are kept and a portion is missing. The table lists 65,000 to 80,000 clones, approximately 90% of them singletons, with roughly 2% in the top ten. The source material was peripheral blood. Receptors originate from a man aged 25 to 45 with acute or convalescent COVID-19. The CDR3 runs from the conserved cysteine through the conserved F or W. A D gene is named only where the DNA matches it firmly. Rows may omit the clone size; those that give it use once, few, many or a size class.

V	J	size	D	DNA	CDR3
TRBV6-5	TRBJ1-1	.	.	TGTGCCAGCAGTTACTCGCGGGATCACACTGAAGCTTTCTTT	CASSYSRDHTEAFF
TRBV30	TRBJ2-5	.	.	TGTGCCTGGAGTGTGGGGGGAAAAGAGACCCAGTACTTC	CAWSVGGKETQYF
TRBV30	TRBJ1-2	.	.	TGTGCCAGACTAGGCTATGGCTACACCTTC	CARLGYGYTF
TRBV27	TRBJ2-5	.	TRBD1	TGTGCCAGCAGTACACAGGGGGATCAAGAGACCCAGTACTTC	CASSTQGDQETQYF
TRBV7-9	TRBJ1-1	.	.	TGTGCCAGCAGCACTGTAACAGGATCTGAAGCTTTCTTT	CASSTVTGSEAFF
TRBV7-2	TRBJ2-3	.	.	TGTGCCAGCAGCTTAGACAGGTCCACAGATACGCAGTATTTT	CASSLDRSTDTQYF
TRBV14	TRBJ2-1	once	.	TGTGCCAGCAGCCACCTCTCGGGCGGGCGGTACAATGAGCAGTTCTTC	CASSHLSGGRYNEQFF
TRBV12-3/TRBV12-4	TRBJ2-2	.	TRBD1	TGTGCCAGCAGTTTACAGGGGGCCGGGGAGCTGTTTTTT	CASSLQGAGELFF
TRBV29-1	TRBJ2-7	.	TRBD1	TGCAGCGCCTCCGGGACAGCCTACGAGCAGTACTTC	CSASGTAYEQYF
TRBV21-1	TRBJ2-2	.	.	TGTGCCAGCAGCAAACCATCCCCTTACGGACAGGGGGAAATCCCCTCGTTCCGACGGGAGCTGTTTTTT	CASSKPSPYGQGEIPSFRRELFF
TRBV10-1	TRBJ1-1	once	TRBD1	TGCGCCAGCAGTAACAGGGGGAACACTGAAGCTTTCTTT	CASSNRGNTEAFF
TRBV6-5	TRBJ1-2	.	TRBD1	TGTGCCAGCAAGCCAGGGGGTCCCTATGGCTACACCTTC	CASKPGGPYGYTF
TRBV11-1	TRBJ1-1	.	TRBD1	TGTGCCAGCAGCTTAGCAGGGGGCCATGGTGAAGCTTTCTTT	CASSLAGGHGEAFF
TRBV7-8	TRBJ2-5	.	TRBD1	TGTGCCAGCAGCTCACAGGGGTTCGCGAGAGAGACCCAGTACTTC	CASSSQGFARETQYF
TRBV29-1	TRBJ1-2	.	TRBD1	TGCAGCGTTGAAGGCAGGGGGGACTATGGCTACACCTTC	CSVEGRGDYGYTF
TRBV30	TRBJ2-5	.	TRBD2	TGTGCCTGGGGAACTAAGGGACTAGCGGGAAGAGAGACCCAGTACTTC	CAWGTKGLAGRETQYF
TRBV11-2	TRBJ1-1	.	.	TGTGCCAGCAGCTTAGAAATAGGAGAGAACACTGAAGCTTTCTTT	CASSLEIGENTEAFF
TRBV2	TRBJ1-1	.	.	TGTGCCAGCAGGGCGGACAGTGGGAACACTGAAGCTTTCTTT	CASRADSGNTEAFF
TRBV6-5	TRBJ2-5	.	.	TGTGCCAGCAGTCGAAATTCTCTAGCTGAAGAGACCCAGTACTTC	CASSRNSLAEETQYF
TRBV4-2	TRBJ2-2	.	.	TGTGCCAGCAGCCAAGGTTCAACCGGGGAGCTGTTTTTT	CASSQGSTGELFF
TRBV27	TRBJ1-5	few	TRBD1	TGTGCCAGCAGTTTAGGGACAGGGGGAAGCAATCAGCCCCAGCATTTT	CASSLGTGGSNQPQHF
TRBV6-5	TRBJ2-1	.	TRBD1	TGTGCCAGCAGTTACGGGACAGCTATATACAATGAGCAGTTCTTC	CASSYGTAIYNEQFF
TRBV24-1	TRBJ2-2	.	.	TGTGCCACCAGTGATTTGGTGGGGGGTGGAGTAAACACCGGGGAGCTGTTTTTT	CATSDLVGGGVNTGELFF
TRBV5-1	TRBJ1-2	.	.	TGCGCCAGCAGCTTGGCCTTGGAGGGGACCGGCACCTTC	CASSLALEGTGTF
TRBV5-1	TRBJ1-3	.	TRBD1	TGCGCCAGCAGCCAGCACGGGACAGGACCCGCTGGAAACACCATATATTTT	CASSQHGTGPAGNTIYF
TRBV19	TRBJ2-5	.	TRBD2	TGTGCCAGTAGTATAGTTGTTAGGACTAGCGGACAAGAGACCCAGTACTTC	CASSIVVRTSGQETQYF